Listed below are T cell receptor beta chains from one sample, sequenced in a study of T cells in localized non-small cell lung cancer. TCRdb keeps only in-frame clones here, not all; method: immunoSEQ multiplex PCR. The sample lists 45,000 to 70,000 clones; 86% were seen once. This specimen was peripheral blood, taken before any cancer treatment. These receptors all stem from a woman between 35 and 70 years old with stage I lung adenocarcinoma. Each CDR3 is given with its conserved first and last residue. D genes are given only for firm matches. A clone size is listed for some rows: how often the clone was seen (once, few, many), or a class if it is expanded.

CDR3	DNA	V	D	J	size
CSVEGDRGSPNEQFF	TGCAGCGTTGAAGGGGACAGGGGTAGCCCCAATGAGCAGTTCTTC	TRBV29-1	TRBD1	TRBJ2-1	few
CASDRHCSDTQYF	TGTGCCAGCGACCGGCACTGTTCAGATACGCAGTATTTT	TRBV21-1	.	TRBJ2-3	.
CAWSVGAVTDTQYF	TGTGCCTGGAGTGTAGGGGCGGTCACAGATACGCAGTATTTT	TRBV30	.	TRBJ2-3	.
CASSFSNYGYTF	TGTGCCAGCAGCTTCTCTAACTATGGCTACACCTTC	TRBV5-6	.	TRBJ1-2	.
CASRDRQGRGYTF	TGTGCCAGCAGAGATAGACAGGGTCGCGGCTACACCTTC	TRBV6-1	TRBD1	TRBJ1-2	.
CAWSDQGADQPQHF	TGTGCCTGGAGTGACCAGGGGGCTGATCAGCCCCAGCATTTT	TRBV30	TRBD1	TRBJ1-5	once
CASSYVGGRDNEQFF	TGTGCCAGCAGTTACGTCGGGGGGCGGGATAATGAGCAGTTCTTC	TRBV6-5	.	TRBJ2-1	.
CASRAGGTNTEAFF	TGTGCCAGCAGGGCAGGGGGCACGAACACTGAAGCTTTCTTT	TRBV7-9	TRBD1	TRBJ1-1	.
CASSRQGSSYEQYF	TGTGCCAGCAGTAGGCAGGGTTCCTCCTACGAGCAGTACTTC	TRBV27	.	TRBJ2-7	.
CASRKGYYGYTF	TGTGCCAGCAGAAAAGGGTACTATGGCTACACCTTC	TRBV6-1	.	TRBJ1-2	.
CASSLVRQSYEQYF	TGTGCCAGCAGTTTAGTCCGACAGAGCTACGAGCAGTACTTC	TRBV27	.	TRBJ2-7	once
CASSEVRVGSTSTDTQYF	TGTGCCAGCAGTGAAGTGAGAGTGGGGAGCACTAGCACAGATACGCAGTATTTT	TRBV2	.	TRBJ2-3	.
CASGRNPSTDTQYF	TGTGCCAGCGGTAGGAACCCTTCCACAGATACGCAGTATTTT	TRBV6-6	.	TRBJ2-3	.
CASSQAQGHTIYF	TGCGCCAGCAGCCAAGCGCAGGGACACACCATATATTTT	TRBV4-3	.	TRBJ1-3	.
CASSPTEGGQRRYEQYF	TGTGCCAGCAGCCCTACTGAAGGGGGCCAGCGCCGGTACGAGCAGTACTTC	TRBV4-2	TRBD1	TRBJ2-7	.
CSALNKETQYF	TGCAGTGCTCTAAATAAAGAGACCCAGTACTTC	TRBV20-1	.	TRBJ2-5	.
CASSDQTGGPDAFF	TGTGCCAGCAGTGACCAGACAGGGGGCCCCGATGCTTTCTTT	TRBV25-1	TRBD1	TRBJ1-1	.
CASRTSDTLSNTGELFF	TGTGCCAGCAGAACTAGCGATACACTCTCGAACACCGGGGAGCTGTTTTTT	TRBV13	TRBD2	TRBJ2-2	few
CASSSLASGVEQYF	TGTGCCAGCAGCTCCCTTGCTAGCGGGGTCGAGCAGTACTTC	TRBV5-5	TRBD2	TRBJ2-7	.
CASSSGQGWTGELFF	TGTGCCAGCAGTTCCGGACAGGGTTGGACCGGGGAGCTGTTTTTT	TRBV27	TRBD1	TRBJ2-2	once
CASSSGTGPEQFF	TGCGCCAGCAGCTCCGGGACAGGGCCTGAGCAGTTCTTC	TRBV5-1	TRBD1	TRBJ2-1	.
CASSLEPRGDTGELFF	TGTGCCAGCAGCTTAGAGCCCCGGGGGGACACCGGGGAGCTGTTTTTT	TRBV7-2	TRBD2	TRBJ2-2	.
CASSLVPSVQYF	TGTGCCAGCAGCTTAGTACCTAGCGTACAGTACTTC	TRBV7-2	.	TRBJ2-5	few
CATRRRRGEGEQFF	TGTGCCACCAGGCGGAGAAGGGGAGAAGGTGAGCAGTTCTTC	TRBV6-5	.	TRBJ2-1	medium-sized
CSAKENEQFF	TGCAGTGCTAAAGAAAATGAGCAGTTCTTC	TRBV20-1	.	TRBJ2-1	.
CAWSVPNGDFSGNTIYF	TGTGCCTGGAGTGTACCGAATGGTGACTTCTCTGGAAACACCATATATTTT	TRBV30	.	TRBJ1-3	.
CASSSPDRPRTEAFF	TGTGCCAGCAGTTCACCCGACAGGCCGAGGACTGAAGCTTTCTTT	TRBV28	.	TRBJ1-1	.
CASSSVQRENIQYF	TGTGCCAGCAGCTCGGTCCAGAGGGAAAACATTCAGTACTTC	TRBV7-2	.	TRBJ2-4	.
CSVEGYETARGNIQYF	TGCAGCGTTGAAGGCTACGAGACAGCTCGCGGGAACATTCAGTACTTC	TRBV29-1	.	TRBJ2-4	.
CASSEPRGSGGARNTQYF	TGTGCCAGCAGTGAACCCCGTGGTAGCGGGGGCGCGCGAAATACGCAGTATTTT	TRBV2	TRBD2	TRBJ2-3	.
CASGLGADTQYF	TGTGCTAGTGGTTTGGGGGCAGATACGCAGTATTTT	TRBV12-5	.	TRBJ2-3	.
CASSIGWDLNGYTF	TGTGCCAGTAGTATAGGGTGGGATCTCAATGGCTACACCTTC	TRBV19	.	TRBJ1-2	.
CAWSVRRQRNYEQYF	TGTGCCTGGAGTGTACGGAGACAGAGGAACTACGAGCAGTACTTC	TRBV30	.	TRBJ2-7	.
CSVEGTGRGNTIYF	TGCAGCGTTGAAGGAACAGGGCGAGGAAACACCATATATTTT	TRBV29-1	.	TRBJ1-3	few
CASSTNWGTYNEQFF	TGCGCCAGCAGTACGAATTGGGGAACCTACAATGAGCAGTTCTTC	TRBV5-1	.	TRBJ2-1	.
CAWSGGGRQPQHF	TGTGCCTGGAGTGGGGGAGGGCGGCAGCCCCAGCATTTT	TRBV30	.	TRBJ1-5	.
CASSYSGSSYNEQFF	TGTGCCAGCAGCTATAGCGGGAGCTCCTACAATGAGCAGTTCTTC	TRBV7-2	TRBD2	TRBJ2-1	.
CASSHGQGRYEQYF	TGCGCCAGCAGCCACGGACAGGGACGTTACGAGCAGTACTTC	TRBV4-3	TRBD1	TRBJ2-7	.
CSVEGQFGNTIYF	TGCAGCGTTGAGGGACAGTTCGGAAACACCATATATTTT	TRBV29-1	TRBD1	TRBJ1-3	.
CASSLSQIQETQYF	TGTGCCAGCAGTTTAAGCCAGATCCAAGAGACCCAGTACTTC	TRBV27	.	TRBJ2-5	.
CAWSVQRGNTIYF	TGTGCCTGGAGTGTACAGAGGGGAAACACCATATATTTT	TRBV30	.	TRBJ1-3	.
CAWSVYGGTEAFF	TGTGCCTGGAGTGTATATGGGGGAACTGAAGCTTTCTTT	TRBV30	.	TRBJ1-1	.
CASSRDINEKLFF	TGCGCCAGCAGCCGGGATATTAATGAAAAACTGTTTTTT	TRBV4-3	.	TRBJ1-4	.
CASSDRAMNTEAFF	TGTGCCAGCAGCGACAGGGCCATGAACACTGAAGCTTTCTTT	TRBV6-6	TRBD1	TRBJ1-1	once
CAISETSGVDEQFF	TGTGCCATCAGTGAAACTAGCGGGGTAGATGAGCAGTTCTTC	TRBV10-3	TRBD2	TRBJ2-1	.